This T cell receptor beta chain was obtained from a study of Graves' ophthalmopathy and Graves' hyperthyroidism. Study-wide results and caveats: Ophthalmopathy progression cases were predicted by the model with 55% to 71% sensitivity and roughly 72% specificity.

A word on this clonotype: Its antigen is not identified.

The CDR3 covers 15 residues. The ends lost 5 bases at V and 9 bases at J; junction bases unmatched: 6. Germline-derived CDR1 and CDR2 are MGHDK and SYGVNS. The authors amplified TCR beta CDR3 regions from RNA transcripts. HTBI primers primed a first-round RT-PCR, and a second-round multiplex PCR followed. One entry per CDR3 protein, called by TCRdb with MiXCR from the multiplex PCR reads. The table includes almost 750,000 distinct CDR3 sequences, 40% detected once. Uncontrolled infections, other autoimmune diseases, pregnancy or lactation barred patients from enrollment. The V gene is TRBV25-1, the J gene TRBJ2-2; 13 positions match TRBD2. The TCR comes from an adult man with Graves' ophthalmopathy. Sequenced input: peripheral blood. The DNA for the CDR3 is TGTGCCAGCAGTCCGACTAGCGGGAGGTCAAGGGAGCTGTTTTTT. Its translation is CASSPTSGRSRELFF.